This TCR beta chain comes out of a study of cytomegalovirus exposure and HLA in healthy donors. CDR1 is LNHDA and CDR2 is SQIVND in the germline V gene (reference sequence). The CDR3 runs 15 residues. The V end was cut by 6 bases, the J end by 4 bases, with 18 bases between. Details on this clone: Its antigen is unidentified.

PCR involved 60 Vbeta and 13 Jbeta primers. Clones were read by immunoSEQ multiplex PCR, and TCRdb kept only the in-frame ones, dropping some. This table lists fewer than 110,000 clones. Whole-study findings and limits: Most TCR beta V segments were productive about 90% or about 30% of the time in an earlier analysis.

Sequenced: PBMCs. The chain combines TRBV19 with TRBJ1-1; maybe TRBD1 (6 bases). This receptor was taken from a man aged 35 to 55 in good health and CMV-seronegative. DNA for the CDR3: TGTGCCAGTAGCCTCCTTGTGGGGGCGGGCACTGAAGCTTTCTTT. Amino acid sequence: CASSLLVGAGTEAFF. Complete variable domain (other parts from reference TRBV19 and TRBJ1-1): DGGITQSPKYLFRKEGQNVTLSCEQNLNHDAMYWYRQDPGQGLRLIYYSQIVNDFQKGDIAEGYSVSREKKESFPLTVTSAQKNPTAFYLCASSLLVGAGTEAFFGQGTRLTVV.